The text below deals with one TCR beta chain. The protocol was immunoSEQ multiplex PCR, while the TCRdb copy is restricted to in-frame clones and leaves out a portion. Of approximately 100,000 clones in the sample, 85% to 90% were seen once. These data come from a study of control samples from healthy donors and cancer patients. The ends were cut back, 2 bases at V and 11 bases at J, with 24 bases in the middle. The V gene's germline CDR1 is GTSNPN and CDR2 SVGIG (reference sequence). CDR3 length equals 16 residues. The chain has TRBV30 and TRBJ1-4; no definite D call. Input material: blood. This clonotype was obtained from a woman aged 40 to 55 in good health. The CDR3 DNA is TGTGCCTGGAGTCCGACCGTGCCCGTCGTATTCGGGAAACTGTTTTTT. This sequence encodes CAWSPTVPVVFGKLFF.